Shown below are 10 T cell receptor beta chains from a single sample sequenced in a study of early T cells in non-severe SARS-CoV-2 infection. From the 5' RACE reads, TCRdb called clonotypes with MiXCR, one entry per CDR3 protein. Among 85,000 to 120,000 distinct CDR3 sequences, around 12% were seen once, and the ten largest hold about 5.7%. Sequences were obtained from whole blood. The receptors were gathered from an adult who was a healthcare worker with PCR-confirmed SARS-CoV-2 infection or an uninfected control (not recorded which).

The V call is TRBV18, the J call TRBJ1-2; D is unclear. The CDR3 totals 13 residues. V was pared by 3 bases and J by 6 bases, with 11 bases between. CDR1 is KGHSH and CDR2 is LQKENI in the germline V gene. The chain's CDR3 is CASSPEGRHGYTF. The CDR3 DNA reads TGTGCCAGCTCACCGGAAGGGAGGCATGGCTACACCTTC.

This clonotype came up many times. CDR3 DNA: TGTGCCAGTAGTAAGGTCGCGGGAAACACCGGGGAGCTGTTTTTT. This translates into CASSKVAGNTGELFF. V is TRBV19 and J is TRBJ2-2; D is perhaps TRBD2 (6 bases). The CDR3 totals 15 residues. V dropped 4 bases and J dropped 2 bases, with 11 bases sitting between them. From germline, CDR1 is LNHDA and CDR2 SQIVND (reference sequence).

The V call is TRBV29-1, the J call TRBJ2-7; D remains unclear. V shed 4 bases and J shed 4 bases, with 5 bases lying between them. CDR1 is SQVTM and CDR2 is ANQGSEA in the germline V gene. The CDR3 contains 10 residues. As DNA, the CDR3 is TGCAGCGTTGTTCTGTACGAGCAGTACTTC. Translation gives CSVVLYEQYF.

Points on this clonotype: This clone may be a read error of a much larger clone one base away. The chain joins TRBV29-1 to TRBJ1-1, with D possibly TRBD1 on 6 matching bases. CDR3 length equals 14 residues. Deletions cut 7 bases from V and 0 bases from J, with 15 bases between. The V gene's germline CDR1 is SQVTM and CDR2 ANQGSEA. CDR3 in DNA: TGCAGCGCTGGCCAGGGGACTTTGAACACTGAAGCTTTCTTT. This sequence encodes CSAGQGTLNTEAFF.

To note about this clonotype: This may stem from a read error, because a much larger clone lies one nucleotide away. The chain joins TRBV11-2 to TRBJ2-1, with TRBD2 matching over 9 bases. This CDR3 contains 16 residues. V gave up 4 bases and J gave up 8 bases; unmatched junction bases: 12. The germline gives CDR1 SGHAT, CDR2 FQNNGV. CDR3 nucleotide sequence: TGTGCCAGCAGCTCCCTAGCGGGAAGGCCGCTCTATGAGCAGTTCTTC. Amino acids: CASSSLAGRPLYEQFF.

This clonotype was found a few times. The chain joins TRBV6-6 to TRBJ2-5, with 7 positions matching TRBD2. CDR1 is MNHNY, CDR2 SVGAGI, per germline (reference sequence). The CDR3 sequence is 19 residues long. V was clipped by 4 bases and J by 1 base; unmatched bases: 18. The CDR3 coding sequence is TGTGCCAGCAGTTTCCCCGGGACTAACCCTGCCGGGCCCCAAGAGACCCAGTACTTC. Translated: CASSFPGTNPAGPQETQYF.

This clonotype occurred a few times. This chain uses TRBV27 with TRBJ2-7; 7 nucleotides match TRBD1. The CDR3 has 14 amino acids. V lost 0 bases and J lost 3; bases outside the gene matches: 2. The germline V gene encodes CDR1 MNHEY and CDR2 SMNVEV (reference sequence). The CDR3, as DNA: TGTGCCAGCAGTTTATCGACAGGGTACTACGAGCAGTACTTC. Its translation: CASSLSTGYYEQYF.

This clonotype has ten or more counts. The rearrangement uses TRBV9 and TRBJ1-1; no definite D call. V lost 0 bases to trimming and J lost 5 bases, with 11 bases between them. The CDR3 contains 14 residues. CDR1 is SGDLS and CDR2 is YYNGEE in the germline V gene. CDR3 loop: CASSVGEVGTEAFF. The CDR3 DNA follows: TGTGCCAGCAGCGTAGGAGAAGTGGGGACTGAAGCTTTCTTT. The variable domain in full, with the rest retrieved from reference TRBV9 and TRBJ1-1, is DSGVTQTPKHLITATGQRVTLRCSPRSGDLSVYWYQQSLDQGLQFLIQYYNGEERAKGNILERFSAQQFPDLHSELNLSSLELGDSALYFCASSVGEVGTEAFFGQGTRLTVV.

This clonotype was recorded a few times. The genes are TRBV2 and TRBJ2-4, with TRBD2 as a possible D gene (6 bases). In germline, CDR1 is SNHLY, CDR2 FYNNEI. The CDR3 has 12 residues. The V gene lost 2 bases and the J gene lost 9 bases, with 8 bases spanning the gap. CDR3 loop: CASSEKGGIQYF. DNA for the CDR3: TGTGCCAGCAGTGAAAAGGGAGGCATTCAGTACTTC.

This clonotype has only a few counts. The chain carries TRBV6-1 and TRBJ2-7, with 12 positions matching TRBD2. The CDR3 loop spans 15 amino acids. V lost 1 base to trimming and J lost 2 bases; unmatched junction nucleotides: 0. Germline V CDR1 and CDR2: MNHNS, SASEGT. DNA for the CDR3: TGTGCCAGCAGTGAAGGACTAGCGGGGGCCTACGAGCAGTACTTC. It is translated as CASSEGLAGAYEQYF.